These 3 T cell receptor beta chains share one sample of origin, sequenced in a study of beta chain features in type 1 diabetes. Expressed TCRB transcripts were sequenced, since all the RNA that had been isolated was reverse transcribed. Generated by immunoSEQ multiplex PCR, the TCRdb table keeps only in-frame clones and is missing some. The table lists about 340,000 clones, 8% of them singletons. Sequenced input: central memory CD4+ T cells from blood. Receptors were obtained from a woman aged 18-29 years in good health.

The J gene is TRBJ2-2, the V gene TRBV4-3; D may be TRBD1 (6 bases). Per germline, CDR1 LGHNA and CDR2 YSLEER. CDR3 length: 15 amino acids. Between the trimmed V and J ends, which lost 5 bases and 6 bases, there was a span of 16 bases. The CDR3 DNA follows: TGCGCCAGCAGCTCAAACCACAGGGTGTCCGGGGAGCTGTTTTTT. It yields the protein CASSSNHRVSGELFF.

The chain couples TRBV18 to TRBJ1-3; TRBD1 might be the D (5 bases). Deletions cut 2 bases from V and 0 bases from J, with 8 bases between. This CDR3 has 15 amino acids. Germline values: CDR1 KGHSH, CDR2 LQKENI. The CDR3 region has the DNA TGTGCCAGCTCACCAACCGACAGCTCTGGAAACACCATATATTTT. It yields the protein CASSPTDSSGNTIYF.

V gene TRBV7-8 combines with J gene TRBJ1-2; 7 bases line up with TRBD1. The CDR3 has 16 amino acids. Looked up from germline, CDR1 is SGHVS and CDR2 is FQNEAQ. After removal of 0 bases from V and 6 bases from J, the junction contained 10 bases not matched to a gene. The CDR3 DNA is TGTGCCAGCAGCTTAGCGCTAGGGGGACAGCGGCATGGCTACACCTTC. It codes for CASSLALGGQRHGYTF.